These 3 T cell receptor beta chains were sequenced from one sample in a study of PD-L1 blockade in urothelial cancer. Sequencing used immunoSEQ multiplex PCR; TCRdb keeps in-frame clones, though not all of them. The sample lists under 100,000 clones, roughly 82% occurring once. Sequencing used PBMCs, obtained around atezolizumab (anti-PD-L1) treatment. The receptors were sampled from a man between 65 and 79 years old with urothelial cancer.

V is TRBV9 and J is TRBJ1-1, with TRBD1 matching 8 bases. V trimming: 5 bases; J trimming: 4 bases; junction bases outside the gene matches: 4. In germline, CDR1 is SGDLS, CDR2 YYNGEE. The CDR3 sequence is 13 residues long. The CDR3 DNA follows: TGTGCCAGCAGTACGACAGGGGTCACTGAAGCTTTCTTT. The encoded protein is CASSTTGVTEAFF.

This rearrangement joins TRBV2 to TRBJ2-7; D is possibly TRBD1 (6 bases). The V gene lost 11 bases and the J gene lost 6 bases, with 17 bases spanning the gap. Germline loops: CDR1 SNHLY, CDR2 FYNNEI. This CDR3 has 12 amino acids. For the CDR3, the DNA is TGTGCCGGGGGCGAGGGAAATAGCGAGCAGTACTTC. It translates to CAGGEGNSEQYF.

The count of this clone is one. The chain carries TRBV7-9 and TRBJ1-2; perhaps TRBD1 as D (6 bases). This CDR3 has 15 residues. Looked up from germline, CDR1 is SEHNR and CDR2 is FQNEAQ (reference sequence). Trimming stripped 4 bases from V and 0 bases from J, with 12 bases between. The CDR3 bases are TGTGCCAGCAGCTCTCCGGACAGATCTAACTATGGCTACACCTTC. Translated: CASSSPDRSNYGYTF.